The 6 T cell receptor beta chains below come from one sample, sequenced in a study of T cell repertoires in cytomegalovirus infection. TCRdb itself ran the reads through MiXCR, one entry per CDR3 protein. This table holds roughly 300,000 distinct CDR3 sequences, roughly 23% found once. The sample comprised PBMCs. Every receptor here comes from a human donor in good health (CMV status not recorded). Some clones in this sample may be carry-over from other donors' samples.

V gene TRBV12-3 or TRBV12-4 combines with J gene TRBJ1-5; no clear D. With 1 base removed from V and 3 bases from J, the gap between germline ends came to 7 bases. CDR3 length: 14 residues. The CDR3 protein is CASSLGEPNQPQHF. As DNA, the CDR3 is TGTGCCAGCAGTTTAGGGGAGCCCAATCAGCCCCAGCATTTT.

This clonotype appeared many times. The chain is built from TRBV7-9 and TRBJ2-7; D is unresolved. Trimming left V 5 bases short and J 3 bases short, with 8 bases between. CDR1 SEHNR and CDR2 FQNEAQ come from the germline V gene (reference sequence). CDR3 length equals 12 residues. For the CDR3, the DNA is TGTGCCAGCAGCCCAGCGAACTACGAGCAGTACTTC. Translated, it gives CASSPANYEQYF. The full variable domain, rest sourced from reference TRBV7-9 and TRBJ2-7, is DTGVSQNPRHKITKRGQNVTFRCDPISEHNRLYWYRQTLGQGPEFLTYFQNEAQLEKSRLLSDRFSAERPKGSFSTLEIQRTEQGDSAMYLCASSPANYEQYFGPGTRLTVT.

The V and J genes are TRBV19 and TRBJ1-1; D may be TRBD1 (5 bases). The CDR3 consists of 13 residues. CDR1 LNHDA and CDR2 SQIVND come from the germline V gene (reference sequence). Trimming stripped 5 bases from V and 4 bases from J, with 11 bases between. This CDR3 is CASSANTGTEAFF. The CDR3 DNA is TGTGCCAGTAGTGCAAACACAGGCACTGAAGCTTTCTTT.

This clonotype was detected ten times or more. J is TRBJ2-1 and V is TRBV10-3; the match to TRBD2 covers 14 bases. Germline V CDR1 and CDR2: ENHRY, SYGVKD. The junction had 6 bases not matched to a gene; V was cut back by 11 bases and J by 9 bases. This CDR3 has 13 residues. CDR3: CASRLAGGPEQFF. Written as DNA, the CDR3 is TGTGCCTCAAGACTAGCGGGAGGGCCTGAGCAGTTCTTC.

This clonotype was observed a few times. The CDR3 DNA reads as TGTGCCAGCAACTTTAGGCTCCGGGACAAACGATTCTATGGCTACACCTTC. It codes for CASNFRLRDKRFYGYTF. This chain uses TRBV28 with TRBJ1-2; TRBD1 might be the D (6 bases). CDR3 length equals 17 residues. Trimming removed 7 bases at V and 4 bases at J, with 25 bases between. The germline CDR1 and CDR2 sequences are MDHEN and SYDVKM.

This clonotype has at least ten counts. The CDR3 coding sequence is TGTGCCAGCAGTTACATACCAATGCGGGTCGGGTCCTACAATGAGCAGTTCTTC. This codes for CASSYIPMRVGSYNEQFF. The J gene is TRBJ2-1, the V gene TRBV6-2 or TRBV6-3; D possibly corresponds to TRBD2 (5 bases). CDR1 is MNHEY and CDR2 is SVGEGT in the germline V gene. V was cut by 2 bases and J by 1 base, with 18 bases left in between. The CDR3 length is 18 residues.